This T cell receptor (beta chain) was captured by sequencing in a study of cytomegalovirus exposure and HLA in healthy donors. V was cut by 6 bases and J by 10 bases, with 19 bases left in between. Per the germline V gene, CDR1 is MNHEY and CDR2 is SMNVEV (reference sequence). This CDR3 contains 14 residues. A remark on this clone: Its target is not known.

PCR involved 60 Vbeta and 13 Jbeta primers. Sequencing was performed with immunoSEQ multiplex PCR; in TCRdb, only in-frame clones are kept and a portion is missing. In the table there are about 160,000 clones, around four fifths of which are singletons. Study results and limitations: Most of the TCR beta V segments (in an earlier analysis) were productive either about 90% or about 30% of the time. A list of 150 or so TCR beta chains associated with cytomegalovirus was given. Among immune exposure information, only CMV serostatus was available.

The clonotype originates from a female donor in good health and CMV-seronegative. This rearrangement joins TRBV27 to TRBJ2-1; D may be TRBD2 (6 bases). The sample taken for sequencing was PBMCs. This CDR3 reads CASSQTARAGEQFF. The CDR3 DNA sequence: TGTGCCAGCAGCCAAACCGCCAGGGCGGGGGAGCAGTTCTTC.